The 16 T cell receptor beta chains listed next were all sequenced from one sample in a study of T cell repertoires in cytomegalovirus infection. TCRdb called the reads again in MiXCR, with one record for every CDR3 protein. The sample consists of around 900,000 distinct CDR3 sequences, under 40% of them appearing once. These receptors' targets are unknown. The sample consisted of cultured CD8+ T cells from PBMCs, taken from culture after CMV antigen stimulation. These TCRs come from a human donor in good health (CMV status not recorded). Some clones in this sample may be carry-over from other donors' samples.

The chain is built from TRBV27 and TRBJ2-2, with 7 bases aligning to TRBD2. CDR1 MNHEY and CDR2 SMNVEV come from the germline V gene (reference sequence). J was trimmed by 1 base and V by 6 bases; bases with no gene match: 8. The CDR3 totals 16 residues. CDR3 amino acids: CASRSLADLNTGELFF. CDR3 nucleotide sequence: TGTGCCAGCAGATCGCTAGCGGACCTGAACACCGGGGAGCTGTTTTTT.

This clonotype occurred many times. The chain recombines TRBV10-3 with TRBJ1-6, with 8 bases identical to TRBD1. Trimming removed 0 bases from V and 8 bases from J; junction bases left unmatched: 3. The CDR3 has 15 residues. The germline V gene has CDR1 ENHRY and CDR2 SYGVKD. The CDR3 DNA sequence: TGTGCCATCAGTGAGTCCGGGACAGGCCATTCACCCCTCCACTTT. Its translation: CAISESGTGHSPLHF.

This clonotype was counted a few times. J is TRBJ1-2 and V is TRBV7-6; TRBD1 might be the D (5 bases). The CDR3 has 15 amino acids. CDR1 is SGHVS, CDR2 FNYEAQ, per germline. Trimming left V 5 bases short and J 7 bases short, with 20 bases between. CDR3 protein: CASSPPSGERRGYTF. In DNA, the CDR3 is TGTGCCAGCAGCCCCCCCTCGGGGGAGCGTCGTGGCTACACCTTC.

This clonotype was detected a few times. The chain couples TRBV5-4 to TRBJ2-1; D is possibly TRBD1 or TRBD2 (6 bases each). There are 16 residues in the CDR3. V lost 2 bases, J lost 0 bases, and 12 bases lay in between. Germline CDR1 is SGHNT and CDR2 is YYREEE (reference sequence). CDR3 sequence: CASSFLGGSSYNEQFF. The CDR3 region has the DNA TGTGCCAGCAGCTTTTTAGGGGGGAGCTCCTACAATGAGCAGTTCTTC.

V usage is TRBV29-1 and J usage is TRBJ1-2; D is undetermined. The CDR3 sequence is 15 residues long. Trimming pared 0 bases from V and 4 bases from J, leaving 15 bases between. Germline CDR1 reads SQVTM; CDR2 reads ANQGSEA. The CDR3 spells CSVEESGSVGYGYTF. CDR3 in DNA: TGCAGCGTTGAAGAGAGCGGATCAGTTGGCTATGGCTACACCTTC.

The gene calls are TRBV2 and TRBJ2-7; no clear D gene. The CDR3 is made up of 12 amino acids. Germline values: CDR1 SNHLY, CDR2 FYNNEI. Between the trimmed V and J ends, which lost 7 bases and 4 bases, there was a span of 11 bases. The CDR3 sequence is CASTGERYEQYF. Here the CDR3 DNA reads TGTGCCAGCACCGGAGAAAGGTACGAGCAGTACTTC.

The CDR3 DNA sequence: TGTGCCAGCAGCCAATCCGGACCAAGGGAGCAGTTCTTC. It translates to CASSQSGPREQFF. The V gene is TRBV7-9, the J gene TRBJ2-1; D gene unclear. CDR3 length equals 13 residues. Germline CDR1 reads SEHNR; CDR2 reads FQNEAQ (reference sequence). V lost 5 bases and J lost 10, with 15 bases in between.

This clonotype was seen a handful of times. CDR3 sequence: CASGPVAGGGYTF. CDR3 nucleotides: TGTGCCAGTGGCCCCGTGGCAGGGGGAGGCTACACCTTC. The gene calls are TRBV19 and TRBJ1-2; 7 nucleotides match TRBD1. V lost 8 bases and J lost 8; bases outside the gene matches: 11. The CDR3 length is 13 residues. Germline V gene sequence: CDR1 LNHDA, CDR2 SQIVND (reference sequence).

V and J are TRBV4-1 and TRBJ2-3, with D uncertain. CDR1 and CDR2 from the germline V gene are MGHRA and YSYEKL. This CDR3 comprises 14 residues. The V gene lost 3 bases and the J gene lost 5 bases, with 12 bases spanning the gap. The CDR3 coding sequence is TGCGCCAGCAGCCACCCCCTTTACGGAGATACGCAGTATTTT. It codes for CASSHPLYGDTQYF.

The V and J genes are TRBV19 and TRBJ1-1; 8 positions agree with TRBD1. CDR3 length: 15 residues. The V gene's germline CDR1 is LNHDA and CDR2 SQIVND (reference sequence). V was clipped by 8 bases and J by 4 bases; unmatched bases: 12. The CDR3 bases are TGTGCCAGTGGATCTTGGACAGGGAAGGTCACTGAAGCTTTCTTT. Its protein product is CASGSWTGKVTEAFF.

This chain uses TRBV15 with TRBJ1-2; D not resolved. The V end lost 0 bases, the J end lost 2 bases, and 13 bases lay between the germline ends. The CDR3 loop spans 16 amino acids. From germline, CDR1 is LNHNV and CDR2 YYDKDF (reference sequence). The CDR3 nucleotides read TGTGCCACCAGCAGAGATACCCTTCAAGAAAACTATGGCTACACCTTC. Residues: CATSRDTLQENYGYTF.

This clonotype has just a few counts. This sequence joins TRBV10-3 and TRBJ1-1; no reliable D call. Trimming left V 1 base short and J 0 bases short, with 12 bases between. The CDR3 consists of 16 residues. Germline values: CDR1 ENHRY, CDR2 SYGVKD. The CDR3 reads CAISEFPGPMNTEAFF. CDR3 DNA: TGTGCCATCAGTGAGTTCCCAGGACCGATGAACACTGAAGCTTTCTTT.

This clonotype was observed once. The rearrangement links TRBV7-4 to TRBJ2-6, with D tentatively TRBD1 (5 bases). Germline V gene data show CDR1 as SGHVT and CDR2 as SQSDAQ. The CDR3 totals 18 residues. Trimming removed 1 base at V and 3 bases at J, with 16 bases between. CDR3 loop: CASSLVYRLFVGANVLTF. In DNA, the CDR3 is TGTGCCAGCAGCTTAGTGTACAGGCTTTTCGTTGGGGCCAACGTCCTGACTTTC. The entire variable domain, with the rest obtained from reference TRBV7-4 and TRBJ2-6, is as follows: GAGVSQSPRYKVAKRGRDVALRCDSISGHVTLYWYRQTLGQGSEVLTYSQSDAQRDKSGRPSGRFSAERPERSVSTLKIQRTEQGDSAVYLCASSLVYRLFVGANVLTFGAGSRLTVL.

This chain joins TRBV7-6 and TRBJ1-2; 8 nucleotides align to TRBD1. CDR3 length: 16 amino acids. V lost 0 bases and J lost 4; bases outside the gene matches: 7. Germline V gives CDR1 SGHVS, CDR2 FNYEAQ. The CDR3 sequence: CASSLAAGGSFYGYTF. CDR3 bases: TGTGCCAGCAGCTTAGCCGCAGGGGGCTCATTCTATGGCTACACCTTC.

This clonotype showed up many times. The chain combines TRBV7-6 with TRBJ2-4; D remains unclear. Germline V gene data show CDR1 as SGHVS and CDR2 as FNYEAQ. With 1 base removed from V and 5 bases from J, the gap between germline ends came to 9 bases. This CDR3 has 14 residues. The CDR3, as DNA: TGTGCCAGCAGCTTAGGAGGCCTCCAAAACATTCAGTACTTC. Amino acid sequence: CASSLGGLQNIQYF. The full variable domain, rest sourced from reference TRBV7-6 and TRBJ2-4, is GAGVSQSPRYKVTKRGQDVALRCDPISGHVSLYWYRQALGQGPEFLTYFNYEAQQDKSGLPNDRFSAERPEGSISTLTIQRTEQRDSAMYRCASSLGGLQNIQYFGAGTRLSVL.

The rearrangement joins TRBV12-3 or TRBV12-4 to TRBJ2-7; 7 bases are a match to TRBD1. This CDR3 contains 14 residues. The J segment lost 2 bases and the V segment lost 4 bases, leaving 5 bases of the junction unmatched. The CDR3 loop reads CASSSGDRPYEQYF. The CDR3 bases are TGTGCCAGCAGTTCCGGGGACAGACCCTACGAGCAGTACTTC.